The 22 T cell receptor beta chains reported below all come from one sample, sequenced in a study of cytomegalovirus exposure and HLA in healthy donors. Profiling relied on immunoSEQ multiplex PCR, and the TCRdb table lists in-frame clones only, not all of them. The data contain about 160,000 clones, approximately 80% of them singletons. The sequenced sample consisted of PBMCs. The origin of the receptors is a man younger than 40 in good health and CMV-seropositive.

This rearrangement joins TRBV27 to TRBJ2-7; 9 bases are shared with TRBD1. V shed 2 bases, J shed 4 bases, and the junction held 9 bases outside the gene matches. The germline CDR1 and CDR2 sequences are MNHEY and SMNVEV (reference sequence). This CDR3 has 16 amino acids. The DNA for the CDR3 is TGTGCCAGCAGTTTAAATCCCTGGACAGGGGTATACGAGCAGTACTTC. This codes for CASSLNPWTGVYEQYF.

V is TRBV9 and J is TRBJ2-7; D uncertain. This CDR3 has 15 residues. The germline V gene encodes CDR1 SGDLS and CDR2 YYNGEE. V gave up 0 bases and J gave up 9 bases, with 19 bases separating them. As DNA, the CDR3 is TGTGCCAGCAGCGTAGTGGTGGGCGAATCATCCGTGCAGTACTTC. Its protein product is CASSVVVGESSVQYF. Using reference TRBV9 and TRBJ2-7 for the parts outside the CDR3, the full variable domain is DSGVTQTPKHLITATGQRVTLRCSPRSGDLSVYWYQQSLDQGLQFLIQYYNGEERAKGNILERFSAQQFPDLHSELNLSSLELGDSALYFCASSVVVGESSVQYFGPGTRLTVT.

The chain carries TRBV4-3 and TRBJ2-7; 10 nucleotides match TRBD2. This CDR3 has 17 amino acids. The V gene's germline CDR1 is LGHNA and CDR2 YSLEER. V shed 0 bases, J shed 5 bases, and the junction held 10 bases outside the gene matches. DNA of the CDR3: TGCGCCAGCAGCCAAGATCGTCTAGCGGGGGTCCATGACGAGCAGTACTTC. Translated: CASSQDRLAGVHDEQYF.

The sample holds a few counts of this clone. The chain employs TRBV7-2 and TRBJ2-7; 14 bases are a match to TRBD2. The CDR3 is made up of 16 amino acids. The trim removed 5 bases at V and 3 bases at J, leaving 6 bases unmatched. Germline CDR1 reads SGHTA; CDR2 reads FQGNSA. The CDR3 reads CASSTGLAGGIYEQYF. The CDR3 region has the DNA TGTGCCAGCAGCACCGGACTAGCGGGGGGCATCTACGAGCAGTACTTC.

This chain joins TRBV27 and TRBJ2-7; 11 bases line up with TRBD2. Germline values: CDR1 MNHEY, CDR2 SMNVEV (reference sequence). The CDR3 consists of 17 residues. V shed 3 bases, J shed 2 bases, and the junction held 9 bases outside the gene matches. The DNA of the CDR3 is TGTGCCAGCAGTTTTGTGTCTAGCGGGGGGTCGACCTACGAGCAGTACTTC. It yields the protein CASSFVSSGGSTYEQYF.

V and J are TRBV27 and TRBJ2-5; possible D gene TRBD2, 5 bases. The CDR3 contains 13 residues. V dropped 1 base and J dropped 6 bases, with 9 bases sitting between them. Germline V gene data show CDR1 as MNHEY and CDR2 as SMNVEV (reference sequence). CDR3 coding DNA: TGTGCCAGCAGTTTATACAGCGGCAAGACCCAGTACTTC. Its translation is CASSLYSGKTQYF.

This chain connects TRBV7-2 to TRBJ2-7; 8 nucleotides line up with TRBD1. Germline V gene sequence: CDR1 SGHTA, CDR2 FQGNSA. The CDR3 has 13 amino acids. V lost 5 bases, J lost 5 bases, and 5 bases stayed unmatched. CDR3 in DNA: TGTGCCAGCAGCACTAGGACAGGGAACGAGCAGTACTTC. It is translated as CASSTRTGNEQYF.

This clone was seen a handful of times. The chain carries TRBV10-1 and TRBJ2-3; TRBD2 matches 8 bases. CDR1 is WNHNN and CDR2 is SYGVQD in the germline V gene (reference sequence). V lost 10 bases, J lost 1 base, and 7 bases stayed unmatched. The CDR3 consists of 14 residues. The CDR3 sequence is CATWTSLGTDTQYF. In DNA, the CDR3 is TGCGCCACCTGGACTAGCCTCGGCACAGATACGCAGTATTTT.

The chain has TRBV19 and TRBJ2-7; D is uncertain. There are 14 residues in the CDR3. Germline V gene sequence: CDR1 LNHDA, CDR2 SQIVND (reference sequence). Deletions cut 0 bases from V and 3 bases from J, with 9 bases between. Written as DNA, the CDR3 is TGTGCCAGTAGTATAGAACACCCGTTCTACGAGCAGTACTTC. It translates to CASSIEHPFYEQYF.

The V gene is TRBV4-1, the J gene TRBJ1-6; 8 bases are shared with TRBD1. Germline trimming cut 1 base from V and 0 bases from J; bases unmatched to any gene: 5. The CDR3 covers 18 residues. CDR1 and CDR2 (germline): MGHRA, YSYEKL. The CDR3 region has the DNA TGCGCCAGCAGCCAAGGGACAGGGCCGAGCTCCTATAATTCACCCCTCCACTTT. This gives the protein CASSQGTGPSSYNSPLHF.

V and J are TRBV4-2 and TRBJ2-5; 7 bases line up with TRBD2. The CDR3 totals 17 residues. The germline V gene encodes CDR1 LGHNA and CDR2 YNFKEQ. V was pared by 1 base and J by 2 bases, with 10 bases of the junction left unmatched. In DNA form, the CDR3 reads TGTGCCAGCAGCCAAGGGATGGGGGGGAAACTGCAAGAGACCCAGTACTTC. Translation gives CASSQGMGGKLQETQYF.

This clone was observed a single time. The rearrangement uses TRBV29-1 and TRBJ1-1; 10 nucleotides match TRBD1. The CDR3 is made up of 15 amino acids. After removal of 5 bases from V and 5 bases from J, the junction contained 11 bases not matched to a gene. Germline lookup yields CDR1 SQVTM and CDR2 ANQGSEA. CDR3 coding DNA: TGCAGCGTTTCCGAGACAGGGGGCGTGGGGACTGAAGCTTTCTTT. This gives the protein CSVSETGGVGTEAFF.

V gene TRBV6-5 combines with J gene TRBJ2-7; D is unclear. CDR3 length equals 12 residues. In germline, CDR1 is MNHEY, CDR2 SVGAGI. V lost 2 bases to trimming and J lost 2 bases, with 4 bases between them. The CDR3 coding sequence is TGTGCCAGCAGTTACGCGCCCTACGAGCAGTACTTC. It specifies CASSYAPYEQYF.

This chain links TRBV19 with TRBJ2-2, with D tentatively TRBD2 (5 bases). The germline gives CDR1 LNHDA, CDR2 SQIVND (reference sequence). Trimming left V 3 bases short and J 0 bases short, with 8 bases between. The CDR3 spans 15 residues. CDR3 in DNA: TGTGCCAGTAGTATCGGCGGGTCGAACACCGGGGAGCTGTTTTTT. It specifies CASSIGGSNTGELFF.

The rearrangement uses TRBV7-2 and TRBJ1-1; TRBD1 is a possible D gene (5 bases). This CDR3 is built from 14 residues. Trimming pared 2 bases from V and 1 base from J, leaving 8 bases between. Germline V lookup: CDR1 SGHTA, CDR2 FQGNSA. The CDR3 reads CASSLLDRNTEAFF. CDR3 nucleotide sequence: TGTGCCAGCAGCTTACTCGACAGGAACACTGAAGCTTTCTTT.

This clone appeared once. The J gene is TRBJ1-2, the V gene TRBV19, with TRBD1 matching over 10 bases. The V and J ends lost 6 bases and 3 bases, in that order; junction bases with no gene match: 10. The germline V gene has CDR1 LNHDA and CDR2 SQIVND (reference sequence). The CDR3 is 16 amino acids. The CDR3 DNA sequence: TGTGCCAGTAGCACTACAGCCGGGACAGGGGACTATGGCTACACCTTC. Translation: CASSTTAGTGDYGYTF. The full variable domain, completed using reference TRBV19 and TRBJ1-2, is DGGITQSPKYLFRKEGQNVTLSCEQNLNHDAMYWYRQDPGQGLRLIYYSQIVNDFQKGDIAEGYSVSREKKESFPLTVTSAQKNPTAFYLCASSTTAGTGDYGYTFGSGTRLTVV.

The CDR3 DNA sequence: TGCGCCAGCAGCTTTGGGGAGGCCCAAGAGACCCAGTACTTC. Translated: CASSFGEAQETQYF. V gene TRBV5-1 combines with J gene TRBJ2-5, with D possibly being TRBD2 (6 bases). V gave up 2 bases and J gave up 1 base, with 9 bases separating them. Germline assignment: CDR1 SGHRS and CDR2 YFSETQ. This CDR3 is 14 amino acids long.

This chain connects TRBV25-1 to TRBJ2-3, with a weak D call TRBD1 (5 bases). CDR1 is MGHDK and CDR2 is SYGVNS in the germline V gene. The CDR3 consists of 14 residues. The V end was cut by 1 base, the J end by 6 bases, with 11 bases between. The CDR3 is CASSELSRVDTQYF. The CDR3 bases are TGTGCCAGCAGTGAATTGAGCAGGGTTGATACGCAGTATTTT.

The V gene is TRBV25-1, the J gene TRBJ1-2; TRBD1 aligns across 10 bases. Germline V gene data show CDR1 as MGHDK and CDR2 as SYGVNS. After removal of 3 bases from V and 8 bases from J, the junction contained 12 bases not matched to a gene. The CDR3 runs 16 residues. CDR3 DNA: TGTGCCAGCAGTGACCCTGGGACAGGGGAGTTGGGAGGCTACACCTTC. Translating gives CASSDPGTGELGGYTF.

This chain joins TRBV4-1 and TRBJ1-5, with D hard to call. The CDR3 extends over 15 amino acids. Trimming removed 1 base at V and 3 bases at J, with 10 bases between. Germline CDR1 and CDR2: MGHRA and YSYEKL. In DNA form, the CDR3 reads TGCGCCAGCAGCCAAGGTTCCACAAACAATCAGCCCCAGCATTTT. Its translation is CASSQGSTNNQPQHF.

The V gene is TRBV5-1, the J gene TRBJ2-5; TRBD2 agrees at 7 bases. The CDR3 consists of 14 residues. The germline CDR1 and CDR2 sequences are SGHRS and YFSETQ. V lost 4 bases and J lost 2; bases outside the gene matches: 5. CDR3 amino acids: CASSPPSGQETQYF. CDR3 DNA sequence: TGCGCCAGCAGCCCGCCTAGCGGACAAGAGACCCAGTACTTC.

J is TRBJ1-1 and V is TRBV18; the D is unclear. This CDR3 has 15 amino acids. V was pared by 5 bases and J by 1 base, with 14 bases between. Germline-derived CDR1 and CDR2 are KGHSH and LQKENI. CDR3 in amino acids: CASSSFDNSNTEAFF. In DNA, the CDR3 is TGTGCCAGCTCATCATTCGACAATTCGAACACTGAAGCTTTCTTT.